These T cell receptor beta chains were read from a single sample in a study of T-cell memory formation after mild COVID-19. TCRdb itself ran the 5' RACE reads through MiXCR, one entry per CDR3 protein. The table records a few hundred thousand distinct CDR3 sequences, around an eighth of them present only once. Material for sequencing was PBMCs or a T cell subset sorted from them (not recorded which). The receptors originated from a man aged 18-30 years who had mild COVID-19 (a few samples of this study predate the infection). Cell type and time point are not known. CDR3s include the opening cysteine and the closing phenylalanine or tryptophan. Each record gives: clone size, V gene, J gene, D gene, CDR3 protein, CDR3 DNA. D genes are given only for firm matches. Size values are once, few and many counts, or a class for expanded clones, and some rows have none.

>few|TRBV7-9|TRBJ1-2|.
CASTSLSGRPYGYTF
TGTGCCAGCACCTCCTTGTCAGGGCGCCCATATGGCTACACCTTC
>.|TRBV4-3|TRBJ1-3|.
CASSQAAGNTIYF
TGCGCCAGCAGCCAAGCGGCTGGAAACACCATATATTTT
>many|TRBV6-4|TRBJ2-3|TRBD2
CASKRGEHTDTQYF
TGTGCCAGCAAACGGGGGGAACACACAGATACGCAGTATTTT
>many|TRBV7-9|TRBJ2-5|TRBD2
CASSSTSGAQETQYF
TGTGCCAGCAGCTCGACTAGCGGGGCGCAAGAGACCCAGTACTTC
>.|TRBV6-2/TRBV6-3|TRBJ2-4|.
CASSYYGAQKNIQYF
TGTGCCAGCAGTTACTACGGGGCCCAGAAAAACATTCAGTACTTC
>.|TRBV13|TRBJ2-1|TRBD1
CASSLDRENNEQFF
TGTGCCAGCAGCTTGGACAGGGAGAACAATGAGCAGTTCTTC
>few|TRBV12-3/TRBV12-4|TRBJ1-6|.
CASSLEGPDNSPLHF
TGTGCCAGCAGTTTAGAGGGGCCGGATAATTCACCCCTCCACTTT
>many|TRBV18|TRBJ2-1|.
CASSPWGWQDEQFF
TGTGCCAGCTCACCGTGGGGGTGGCAAGATGAGCAGTTCTTC
>many|TRBV15|TRBJ2-7|.
CATSRSPGRSYEQYF
TGTGCCACCAGCAGATCTCCGGGACGCTCCTACGAGCAGTACTTC
>few|TRBV27|TRBJ2-1|.
CASSSGGWDSYNEQFF
TGTGCCAGCAGTTCTGGGGGGTGGGATTCCTACAATGAGCAGTTCTTC
>.|TRBV5-1|TRBJ2-1|.
CASQAEQNNEQFF
TGCGCCAGCCAAGCGGAACAGAACAATGAGCAGTTCTTC
>.|TRBV4-2|TRBJ1-2|.
CASSQDRWGRGGYTF
TGTGCCAGCAGCCAAGATCGATGGGGGCGAGGTGGCTACACCTTC
>.|TRBV6-5|TRBJ2-2|.
CASSYLGATGELFF
TGTGCCAGCAGTTACCTTGGTGCCACCGGGGAGCTGTTTTTT
>many|TRBV3-1|TRBJ2-6|.
CASSTSSGANVLTF
TGTGCCAGCAGTACCAGCTCTGGGGCCAACGTCCTGACTTTC
>many|TRBV5-1|TRBJ2-1|.
CASNSVLSYNEQFF
TGCGCCAGCAACTCTGTCCTCTCCTACAATGAGCAGTTCTTC
>few|TRBV5-1|TRBJ2-7|TRBD2
CASSYGTSGGEQYF
TGCGCCAGCAGCTACGGGACTAGCGGGGGAGAACAGTACTTC
>.|TRBV30|TRBJ2-3|TRBD1
CARDGQGDTQYF
TGTGCCAGAGACGGACAGGGCGATACGCAGTATTTT
>.|TRBV2|TRBJ2-3|.
CASSDMTTDTQYF
TGTGCCAGCAGTGACATGACCACAGATACGCAGTATTTT
>few|TRBV27|TRBJ2-6|.
CASSSTPDASGANVLTF
TGTGCCAGCAGTTCAACCCCGGACGCCTCTGGGGCCAACGTCCTGACTTTC
>.|TRBV7-2|TRBJ1-5|.
CASSLSGNPYQPQHF
TGTGCCAGCAGCTTATCAGGTAACCCCTATCAGCCCCAGCATTTT
>few|TRBV20-1|TRBJ2-6|.
CSARRGASSGANVLTF
TGCAGTGCCCGGAGGGGGGCCAGCTCTGGGGCCAACGTCCTGACTTTC
>.|TRBV20-1|TRBJ1-1|.
CSARDRKDTEAFF
TGCAGTGCTAGAGATAGGAAGGACACTGAAGCTTTCTTT
>few|TRBV6-5|TRBJ2-3|.
CASMIPGADTQYF
TGTGCCAGCATGATTCCGGGCGCAGATACGCAGTATTTT
>few|TRBV20-1|TRBJ1-4|TRBD1
CSARGAPGQVQEKLFF
TGCAGTGCTAGAGGTGCCCCGGGACAGGTACAGGAAAAACTGTTTTTT
>few|TRBV7-2|TRBJ2-1|TRBD2
CASSLDRLASSYNEQFF
TGTGCCAGCAGCTTGGACCGACTAGCGAGCTCCTACAATGAGCAGTTCTTC
>.|TRBV9|TRBJ2-5|TRBD2
CASSAIGTSGTQYF
TGTGCCAGCAGTGCCATCGGGACTAGCGGGACCCAGTACTTC
>many|TRBV9|TRBJ2-3|.
CASSLGVGDTQYF
TGTGCCAGCAGCCTGGGGGTGGGGGATACGCAGTATTTT
>.|TRBV11-2|TRBJ1-1|TRBD1
CASSHGTGQVAEAFF
TGTGCCAGCAGCCACGGGACAGGGCAAGTCGCTGAAGCTTTCTTT
>.|TRBV6-2/TRBV6-3|TRBJ2-3|.
CASSTFTDTQYF
TGTGCCAGCAGTACGTTCACAGATACGCAGTATTTT
>few|TRBV9|TRBJ2-7|.
CASSAGPFSYEQYF
TGTGCCAGCAGCGCCGGGCCGTTCTCCTACGAGCAGTACTTC
>.|TRBV29-1|TRBJ2-4|TRBD1
CSVETGGRRDIQYF
TGCAGCGTTGAAACAGGGGGCCGGAGGGACATTCAGTACTTC
>few|TRBV20-1|TRBJ2-5|TRBD1
CSARKGASRETQYF
TGCAGTGCTAGAAAGGGGGCGAGTCGGGAGACCCAGTACTTC
>few|TRBV29-1|TRBJ2-7|.
CSVKTSYRGTTDEQYF
TGCAGCGTTAAAACCAGCTATCGCGGGACGACGGACGAGCAGTACTTC
>many|TRBV18|TRBJ1-2|TRBD1
CASSPDRGYGYTF
TGTGCCAGCTCACCGGACAGGGGCTATGGCTACACCTTC
>once|TRBV5-4|TRBJ1-5|TRBD1
CASSLGTGEAQPQHF
TGTGCCAGCAGCTTGGGGACAGGGGAGGCTCAGCCCCAGCATTTT
>.|TRBV29-1|TRBJ1-4|.
CSVEGPLIRVNEKLFF
TGCAGCGTTGAAGGCCCCTTGATCAGAGTTAATGAAAAACTGTTTTTT
>.|TRBV4-1|TRBJ1-2|.
CASSPRERNGYTF
TGCGCCAGCAGCCCCAGGGAAAGAAATGGCTACACCTTC
>.|TRBV7-2|TRBJ2-1|TRBD2
CASSPQRGASYNEQFF
TGTGCCAGCAGCCCCCAGCGGGGGGCCTCCTACAATGAGCAGTTCTTC
>.|TRBV5-1|TRBJ1-6|TRBD1
CASSYRRDRGNSPLHF
TGCGCCAGCAGCTACCGCCGGGACAGGGGGAATTCACCCCTCCACTTT
>.|TRBV12-3/TRBV12-4|TRBJ2-5|TRBD2
CASSLRRGEETQYF
TGTGCCAGCAGTTTACGCCGGGGGGAAGAGACCCAGTACTTC
>many|TRBV29-1|TRBJ2-5|TRBD2
CSVGLAGGIGTQYF
TGCAGCGTTGGACTAGCGGGGGGAATCGGGACCCAGTACTTC
>.|TRBV20-1|TRBJ2-3|TRBD2
CSAPRGGNTDTQYF
TGCAGTGCTCCTCGGGGGGGAAACACAGATACGCAGTATTTT
>many|TRBV4-2|TRBJ2-3|.
CASSQDWLSDTQYF
TGTGCCAGCAGCCAAGATTGGCTTTCAGATACGCAGTATTTT
>.|TRBV5-1|TRBJ2-5|.
CASSLVSPQETQYF
TGCGCCAGCAGCTTGGTATCCCCCCAAGAGACCCAGTACTTC
>.|TRBV4-3|TRBJ2-5|.
CASSRMGGGPVETQYF
TGCGCCAGCAGCCGAATGGGAGGGGGGCCGGTCGAGACCCAGTACTTC
>few|TRBV4-3|TRBJ2-3|.
CASSQEGPDTQYF
TGCGCCAGCAGCCAAGAGGGCCCAGATACGCAGTATTTT
>few|TRBV7-9|TRBJ1-1|.
CASSSGQWNTEAFF
TGTGCCAGCAGTTCAGGACAGTGGAACACTGAAGCTTTCTTT
>few|TRBV7-9|TRBJ1-2|.
CASSLVAGPYGYTF
TGTGCCAGCAGCTTAGTCGCAGGTCCCTATGGCTACACCTTC
>.|TRBV7-2|TRBJ1-1|.
CASSLHREWNTEAFF
TGTGCCAGCAGCTTACACAGGGAGTGGAACACTGAAGCTTTCTTT
>.|TRBV6-6|TRBJ1-4|.
CASSYTGIGEKLFF
TGTGCCAGCAGTTACACCGGGATAGGGGAAAAACTGTTTTTT
>.|TRBV9|TRBJ2-3|TRBD2
CASSVGAGVVTDTQYF
TGTGCCAGCAGCGTAGGGGCGGGGGTCGTAACAGATACGCAGTATTTT
>.|TRBV4-1|TRBJ2-5|TRBD2
CASSQDRGLAGGQETQYF
TGCGCCAGCAGCCAAGATAGGGGACTAGCGGGGGGCCAAGAGACCCAGTACTTC
>many|TRBV7-9|TRBJ2-3|.
CASSRSTPPTITDTQYF
TGTGCCAGCAGCCGATCGACACCACCCACTATCACAGATACGCAGTATTTT
>.|TRBV11-2|TRBJ2-5|.
CASSLSRGLETQYF
TGTGCCAGCAGCTTATCTCGGGGTTTGGAGACCCAGTACTTC
>few|TRBV6-5|TRBJ2-5|.
CASSYSARTPETQYF
TGTGCCAGCAGTTACTCAGCGAGGACACCAGAGACCCAGTACTTC